The clone carrying this T cell receptor beta chain has a count of ten or more. Its antigen is still unknown. The cDNA had a unique molecular identifier and a template-switch universal primer site. TCRdb redid the calling of the 5' RACE reads with MiXCR, one entry per CDR3 protein. The data hold about 240,000 distinct CDR3 sequences, with about 10% observed a single time. From germline, CDR1 is SGHRS and CDR2 YFSETQ. The V and J ends lost 1 base and 7 bases respectively, with 9 bases between them. The CDR3 runs to 12 residues. This specimen comes from a study of identical twins. Regarding the study as a whole: Sharing of beta out-of-frame sequences by twins showed a weaker excess.

V is TRBV5-1 and J is TRBJ2-7; D might be TRBD2 (5 bases). The receptor's source is a man aged 50-59 years in good health. Specimen: memory T cells sorted from blood. In DNA form, the CDR3 reads TGCGCCAGCAGCTTGATTCGGGGAGAGCAGTACTTC. Protein sequence: CASSLIRGEQYF.